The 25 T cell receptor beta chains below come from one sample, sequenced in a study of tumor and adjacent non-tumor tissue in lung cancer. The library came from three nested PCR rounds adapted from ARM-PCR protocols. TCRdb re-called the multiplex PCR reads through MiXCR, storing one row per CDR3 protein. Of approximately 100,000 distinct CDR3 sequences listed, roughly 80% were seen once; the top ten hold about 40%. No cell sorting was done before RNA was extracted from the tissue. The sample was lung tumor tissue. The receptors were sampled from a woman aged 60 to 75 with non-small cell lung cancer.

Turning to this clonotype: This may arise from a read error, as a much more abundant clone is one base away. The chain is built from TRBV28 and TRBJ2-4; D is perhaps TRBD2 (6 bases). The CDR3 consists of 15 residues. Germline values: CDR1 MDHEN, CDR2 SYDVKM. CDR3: CASSVYGGEGNVQYF. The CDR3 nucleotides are TGTGCCAGCAGTGTCTATGGAGGGGAAGGAAACGTTCAGTACTTC.

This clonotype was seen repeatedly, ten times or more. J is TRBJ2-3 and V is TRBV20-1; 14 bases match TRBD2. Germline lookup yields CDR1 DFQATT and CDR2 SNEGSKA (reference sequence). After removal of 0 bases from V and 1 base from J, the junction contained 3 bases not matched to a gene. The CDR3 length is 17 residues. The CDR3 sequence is CSARDEGLAGGTDTQYF. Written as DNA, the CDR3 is TGCAGTGCTAGAGATGAGGGACTAGCGGGGGGCACAGATACGCAGTATTTT.

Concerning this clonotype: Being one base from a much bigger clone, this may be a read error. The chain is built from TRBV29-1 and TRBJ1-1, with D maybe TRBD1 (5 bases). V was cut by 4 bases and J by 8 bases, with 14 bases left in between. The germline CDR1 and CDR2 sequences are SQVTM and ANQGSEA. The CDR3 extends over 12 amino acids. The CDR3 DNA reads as TGCAGCGTTGGACGGGGGGGTCACGAAGCTTTCTTT. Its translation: CSVGRGGHEAFF.

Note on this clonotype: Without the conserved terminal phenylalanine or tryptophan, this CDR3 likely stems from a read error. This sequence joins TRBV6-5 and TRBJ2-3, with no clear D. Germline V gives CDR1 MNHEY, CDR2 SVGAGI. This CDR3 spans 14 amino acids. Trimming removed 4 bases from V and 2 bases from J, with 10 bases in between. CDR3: CASSWGTNTDTQYL. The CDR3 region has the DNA TGTGCCAGCAGTTGGGGTACTAACACAGATACGCAGTATCTT.

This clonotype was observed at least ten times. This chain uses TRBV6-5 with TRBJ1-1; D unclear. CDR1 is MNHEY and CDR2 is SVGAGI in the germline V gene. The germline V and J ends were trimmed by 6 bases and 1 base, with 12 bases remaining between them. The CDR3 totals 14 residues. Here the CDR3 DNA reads TGTGCCAGCAGCCCATGGACGGGGAACACTGAAGCTTTCTTT. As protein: CASSPWTGNTEAFF.

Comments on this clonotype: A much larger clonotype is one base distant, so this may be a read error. The CDR3 is CAIAPGTGITEQYF. CDR3 nucleotide sequence: TGTGCCATCGCCCCCGGGACAGGGATCACCGAGCAGTACTTC. The chain is built from TRBV10-3 and TRBJ2-7, with 9 nucleotides matching TRBD1. Germline CDR1 and CDR2: ENHRY and SYGVKD. With V trimmed by 8 bases and J by 6 bases, 11 bases remained unmatched. The CDR3 runs to 14 residues.

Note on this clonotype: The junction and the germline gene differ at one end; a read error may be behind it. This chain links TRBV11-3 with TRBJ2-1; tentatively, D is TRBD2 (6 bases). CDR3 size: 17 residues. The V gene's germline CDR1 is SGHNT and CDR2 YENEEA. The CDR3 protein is CAISLGPLAPSYNEQFF. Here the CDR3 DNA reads TGTGCCATCAGCTTAGGCCCACTAGCACCATCCTACAATGAGCAATTCTTC.

In DNA, the CDR3 is TGTGCCAGCAGCCCAATTAGGGGACCGGGTCGAAACAATGAGCAGTTCTTC. It yields the protein CASSPIRGPGRNNEQFF. The V call is TRBV6-2 or TRBV6-3, the J call TRBJ2-1; possibly TRBD1 or TRBD2 for D (5 bases each). V gave up 6 bases and J gave up 5 bases, with 23 bases separating them. Germline V gene sequence: CDR1 MNHEY, CDR2 SVGEGT. The CDR3 sequence is 17 residues long.

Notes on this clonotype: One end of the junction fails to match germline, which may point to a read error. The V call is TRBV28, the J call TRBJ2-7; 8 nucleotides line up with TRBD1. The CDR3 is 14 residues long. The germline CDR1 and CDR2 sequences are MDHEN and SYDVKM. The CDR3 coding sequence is TGTGCCAGCAGCACCTCGACAGGGGCCTACGTGCAGTACTTC. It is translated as CASSTSTGAYVQYF.

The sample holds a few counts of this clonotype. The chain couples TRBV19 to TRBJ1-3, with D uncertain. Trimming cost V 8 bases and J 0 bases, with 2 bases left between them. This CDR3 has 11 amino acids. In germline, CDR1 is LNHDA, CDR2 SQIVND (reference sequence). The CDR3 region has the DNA TGTGCCAGTTACTCTGGAAACACCATATATTTT. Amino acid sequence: CASYSGNTIYF.

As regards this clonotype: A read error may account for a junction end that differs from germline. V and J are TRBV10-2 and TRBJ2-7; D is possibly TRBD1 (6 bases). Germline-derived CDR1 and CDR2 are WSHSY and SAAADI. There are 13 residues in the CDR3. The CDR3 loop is CASNAGTFYDQYF. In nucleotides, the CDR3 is TGCGCCAGCAACGCCGGGACATTTTACGACCAGTATTTC.

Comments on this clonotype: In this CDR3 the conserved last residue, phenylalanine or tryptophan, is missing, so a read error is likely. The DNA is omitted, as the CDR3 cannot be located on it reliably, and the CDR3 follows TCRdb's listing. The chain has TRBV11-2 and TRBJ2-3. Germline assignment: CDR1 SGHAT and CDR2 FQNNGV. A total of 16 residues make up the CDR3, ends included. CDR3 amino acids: CASSPNSVISTDTHYL.

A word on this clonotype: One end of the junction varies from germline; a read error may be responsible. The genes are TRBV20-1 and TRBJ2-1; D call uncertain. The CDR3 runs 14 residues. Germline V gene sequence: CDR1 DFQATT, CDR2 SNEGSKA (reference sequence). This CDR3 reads CSAYRQSTSNKQFF. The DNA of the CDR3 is TGCAGTGCTTACCGTCAAAGTACCTCCAATAAGCAGTTCTTC.

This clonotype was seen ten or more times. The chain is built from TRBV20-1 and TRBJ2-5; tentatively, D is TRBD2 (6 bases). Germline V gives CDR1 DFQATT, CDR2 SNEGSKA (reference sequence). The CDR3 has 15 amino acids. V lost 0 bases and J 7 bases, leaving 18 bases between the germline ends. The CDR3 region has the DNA TGCAGTGCTAGAGACCCCGGGGGTGCTGCAGGGACCCAGTACTTC. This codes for CSARDPGGAAGTQYF.

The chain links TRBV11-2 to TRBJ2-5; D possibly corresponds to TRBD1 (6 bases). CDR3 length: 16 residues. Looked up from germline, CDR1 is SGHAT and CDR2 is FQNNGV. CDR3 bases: TGTGCAGGCAGCTTAGCCGCGCGGGCAGGGGTACAGACCCAGTACTTC. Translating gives CAGSLAARAGVQTQYF.

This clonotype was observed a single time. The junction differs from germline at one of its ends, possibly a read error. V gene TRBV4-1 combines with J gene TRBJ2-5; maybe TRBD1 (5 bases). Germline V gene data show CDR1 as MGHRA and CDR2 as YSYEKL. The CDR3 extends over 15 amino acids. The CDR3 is CASRQYVGPQETQYF. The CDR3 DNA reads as TGCGCCAGCAGGCAATATGTGGGGCCCCAAGAGACCCAATACTTC.

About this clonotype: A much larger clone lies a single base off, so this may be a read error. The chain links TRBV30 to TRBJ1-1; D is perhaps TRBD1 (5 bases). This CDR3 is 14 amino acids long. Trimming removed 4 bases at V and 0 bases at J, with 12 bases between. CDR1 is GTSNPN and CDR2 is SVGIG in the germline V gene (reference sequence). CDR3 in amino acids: CAWIGTGMNTEAFF. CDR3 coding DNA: TGTGCCTGGATCGGGACGGGGATGAACACTGAAGCTTTCTTT.

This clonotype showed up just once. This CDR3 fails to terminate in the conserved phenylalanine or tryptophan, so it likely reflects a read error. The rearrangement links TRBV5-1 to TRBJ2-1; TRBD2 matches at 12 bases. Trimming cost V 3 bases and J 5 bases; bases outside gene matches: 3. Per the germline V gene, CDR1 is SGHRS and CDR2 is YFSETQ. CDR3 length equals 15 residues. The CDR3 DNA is TGCGCCAGCAGCTCACTAGCGGGGGGAGACAATGAGCAGTTCCTC. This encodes CASSSLAGGDNEQFL.

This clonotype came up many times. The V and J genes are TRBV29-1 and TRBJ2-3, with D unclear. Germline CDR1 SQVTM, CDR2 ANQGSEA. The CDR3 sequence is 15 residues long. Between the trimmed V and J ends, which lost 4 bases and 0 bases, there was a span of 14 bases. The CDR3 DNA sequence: TGCAGCGTTGCCTTGGGCGGCCGAAGCACAGATACGCAGTATTTT. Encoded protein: CSVALGGRSTDTQYF.

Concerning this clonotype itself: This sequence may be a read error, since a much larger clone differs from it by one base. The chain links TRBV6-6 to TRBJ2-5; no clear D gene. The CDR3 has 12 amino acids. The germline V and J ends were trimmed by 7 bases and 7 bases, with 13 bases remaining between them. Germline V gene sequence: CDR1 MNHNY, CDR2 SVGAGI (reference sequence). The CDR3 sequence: CASNNRRWTQYF. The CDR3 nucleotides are TGTGCCAGCAACAATAGGCGGTGGACCCAGTACTTC.

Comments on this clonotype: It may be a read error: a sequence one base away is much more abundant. CDR3 bases: TGTGCCAGCAACTCCTCGGTCGGGGAGCAGTTCTTC. Translation: CASNSSVGEQFF. J is TRBJ2-1 and V is TRBV28, with no clear D. The CDR3 is made up of 12 amino acids. With 7 bases removed from V and 10 bases from J, the gap between germline ends came to 14 bases. The V gene's germline CDR1 is MDHEN and CDR2 SYDVKM.

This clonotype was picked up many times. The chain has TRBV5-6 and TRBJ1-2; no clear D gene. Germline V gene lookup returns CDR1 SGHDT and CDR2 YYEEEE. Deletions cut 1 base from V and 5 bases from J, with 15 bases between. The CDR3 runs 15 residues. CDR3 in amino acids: CASSLTQGGSYGYTF. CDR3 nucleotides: TGTGCCAGCAGCTTGACACAAGGAGGATCGTATGGCTACACCTTC.

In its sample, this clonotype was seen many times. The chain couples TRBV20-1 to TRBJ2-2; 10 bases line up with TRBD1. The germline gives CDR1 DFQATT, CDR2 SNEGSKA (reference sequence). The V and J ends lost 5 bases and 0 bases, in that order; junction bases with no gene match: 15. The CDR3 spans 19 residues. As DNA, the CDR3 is TGCAGTGCTCTCCCCGGGGGACAGGGGAGGGGATCGAACACCGGGGAGCTGTTTTTT. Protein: CSALPGGQGRGSNTGELFF.

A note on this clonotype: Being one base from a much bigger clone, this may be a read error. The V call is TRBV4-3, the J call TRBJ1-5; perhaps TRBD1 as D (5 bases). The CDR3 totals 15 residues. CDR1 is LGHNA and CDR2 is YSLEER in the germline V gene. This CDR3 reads CASSQDRTGVQPHHF. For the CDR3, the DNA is TGCGCCAGCAGCCAAGATAGAACGGGGGTTCAGCCCCATCATTTT.

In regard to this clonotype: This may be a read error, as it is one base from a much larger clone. Here the CDR3 reads CASSLGTGMYTEAFF. CDR3 coding DNA: TGTGCCAGCAGTCTGGGGACAGGCATGTACACTGAAGCTTTCTTT. This rearrangement joins TRBV6-1 to TRBJ1-1, with TRBD1 matching over 8 bases. V shed 5 bases and J 3 bases; nucleotides not matched to a gene: 8. The CDR3 is 15 residues long. The germline gives CDR1 MNHNS, CDR2 SASEGT.